The 17 T cell receptor beta chains in this list originate from one sample, sequenced in a study of cytomegalovirus exposure and HLA in healthy donors. The PCR employed 60 Vbeta primers together with 13 Jbeta primers. TCRdb keeps only in-frame clones here, not all; method: immunoSEQ multiplex PCR. The top ten hold approximately 2.4% of the sample, which has about 160,000 clones, about 76% seen once. Material for sequencing was PBMCs. All receptors come from a woman aged 40 to 50 in good health and CMV-seropositive.

A single count supports this clone. The chain is built from TRBV30 and TRBJ1-1, with a weak D call TRBD1 (6 bases). The CDR3 is 10 residues long. V gave up 5 bases and J gave up 7 bases, with 8 bases separating them. Germline-derived CDR1 and CDR2 are GTSNPN and SVGIG (reference sequence). In nucleotides, the CDR3 is TGTGCCTGGGGGGACATTGAAGCTTTCTTT. The encoded protein is CAWGDIEAFF.

V gene TRBV10-3 combines with J gene TRBJ1-4; D unresolved. Trimming removed 3 bases at V and 8 bases at J, with 13 bases between. This CDR3 is 14 amino acids long. The V gene's germline CDR1 is ENHRY and CDR2 SYGVKD. The DNA for the CDR3 is TGTGCCATCAGTGAACCCGGGAGAGGCGAAAAACTGTTTTTT. Translation: CAISEPGRGEKLFF.

Only a few counts were recorded for this clone. The chain couples TRBV7-9 to TRBJ1-5; 9 bases fit TRBD1. Germline V lookup: CDR1 SEHNR, CDR2 FQNEAQ (reference sequence). With V trimmed by 5 bases and J by 0 bases, 2 bases remained unmatched. The CDR3 sequence is 15 residues long. CDR3 sequence reads: CASSADRGSNQPQHF. The CDR3 DNA sequence: TGTGCCAGCAGCGCGGACAGGGGTAGCAATCAGCCCCAGCATTTT.

The chain uses TRBV9 and TRBJ2-3; the match to TRBD1 covers 8 bases. The CDR3 is 15 residues long. J was trimmed by 2 bases and V by 2 bases; bases with no gene match: 4. Germline lookup yields CDR1 SGDLS and CDR2 YYNGEE. For the CDR3, the DNA is TGTGCCAGCAGCGTGCAGGGGGCCCACACAGATACGCAGTATTTT. Translating it yields CASSVQGAHTDTQYF.

This clone came up a few times. The rearrangement joins TRBV19 to TRBJ1-1; possible D gene TRBD1, 6 bases. V lost 3 bases and J 4 bases, leaving 12 bases between the germline ends. The germline V gene encodes CDR1 LNHDA and CDR2 SQIVND (reference sequence). This CDR3 region has 14 residues. The CDR3 nucleotides are TGTGCCAGTAGTATTATGGGGGCGATCACTGAAGCTTTCTTT. It translates to CASSIMGAITEAFF.

The CDR3 DNA follows: TGTGCCAGCAGCCCTATTTTACCTGGGAACACTGAAGCTTTCTTT. Encoded protein: CASSPILPGNTEAFF. The V and J genes are TRBV7-9 and TRBJ1-1; no clear D gene. Germline V gives CDR1 SEHNR, CDR2 FQNEAQ (reference sequence). The CDR3 has 15 residues. Trimming took 5 bases from V and 1 from J, leaving 14 bases between them.

This clone was seen more than once but under ten times. The genes are TRBV7-2 and TRBJ2-1; TRBD2 matches 9 bases. From germline, CDR1 is SGHTA and CDR2 FQGNSA. The V and J ends lost 1 base and 6 bases, in that order; junction bases with no gene match: 7. This CDR3 comprises 16 residues. DNA of the CDR3: TGTGCCAGCAGCTTAGTCTCTAGCGGGATAAGCAATGAGCAGTTCTTC. Translated, it gives CASSLVSSGISNEQFF.

This rearrangement joins TRBV5-6 to TRBJ2-7; 9 bases match TRBD1. Germline V lookup: CDR1 SGHDT, CDR2 YYEEEE. V lost 1 base, J lost 5 bases, and 7 bases stayed unmatched. This CDR3 spans 15 amino acids. This CDR3 reads CASSLLGQGANEQYF. DNA for the CDR3: TGTGCCAGCAGCTTGCTGGGACAGGGCGCCAACGAGCAGTACTTC.

This rearrangement joins TRBV11-2 to TRBJ2-2; unclear D gene. V dropped 0 bases and J dropped 7 bases, with 9 bases sitting between them. The CDR3 is 14 residues long. Germline V gene sequence: CDR1 SGHAT, CDR2 FQNNGV. CDR3 nucleotide sequence: TGTGCCAGCAGCTTAGATCGGGTGGGCGGGGAGCTGTTTTTT. Translated, it gives CASSLDRVGGELFF.

This clone was detected once. The V call is TRBV28, the J call TRBJ1-3; D might be TRBD1 (5 bases). Germline assignment: CDR1 MDHEN and CDR2 SYDVKM. Trimming pared 6 bases from V and 0 bases from J, leaving 15 bases between. This CDR3 contains 16 residues. Written as DNA, the CDR3 is TGTGCCAGCAGACCAGGACAAGCAGGCTCTGGAAACACCATATATTTT. Protein: CASRPGQAGSGNTIYF. The full variable domain, in which reference TRBV28 and TRBJ1-3 provide the parts outside the CDR3, is DVKVTQSSRYLVKRTGEKVFLECVQDMDHENMFWYRQDPGLGLRLIYFSYDVKMKEKGDIPEGYSVSREKKERFSLILESASTNQTSMYLCASRPGQAGSGNTIYFGEGSWLTVV.

The DNA for the CDR3 is TGTGCCAGCAGTGCTAGACAGGGGGCGTTTCTTGGAACTGAAGCTTTCTTT. This gives the protein CASSARQGAFLGTEAFF. The chain links TRBV25-1 to TRBJ1-1; the match to TRBD1 covers 10 bases. The germline CDR1 and CDR2 sequences are MGHDK and SYGVNS. The length of the CDR3 is 17 residues. The ends lost 4 bases at V and 5 bases at J; junction bases unmatched: 13. Full variable domain (outside the CDR3, taken from reference TRBV25-1 and TRBJ1-1): EADIYQTPRYLVIGTGKKITLECSQTMGHDKMYWYQQDPGMELHLIHYSYGVNSTEKGDLSSESTVSRIRTEHFPLTLESARPSHTSQYLCASSARQGAFLGTEAFFGQGTRLTVV.

This clone was counted between two and nine times. This sequence joins TRBV9 and TRBJ2-5; a weak D match, TRBD1 (6 bases). The CDR3 loop spans 14 amino acids. The V gene's germline CDR1 is SGDLS and CDR2 YYNGEE. V was shortened by 0 bases and J by 3 bases, with 9 bases between the two germline ends. CDR3 bases: TGTGCCAGCAGCGTAGGGGCAGGGGAAGAGACCCAGTACTTC. It translates to CASSVGAGEETQYF.

V gene TRBV5-1 combines with J gene TRBJ1-2; D remains ambiguous. Trimming shortened V by 2 bases and J by 0 bases, and 8 bases separated the two germline ends. The germline gives CDR1 SGHRS, CDR2 YFSETQ. The CDR3 length is 14 residues. CDR3 sequence reads: CASSLERTNYGYTF. The CDR3 bases are TGCGCCAGCAGCTTAGAGAGGACTAACTATGGCTACACCTTC.

V usage is TRBV19 and J usage is TRBJ1-4; unclear D gene. The CDR3 has 13 amino acids. Deletions cut 4 bases from V and 8 bases from J, with 11 bases between. Per germline, CDR1 LNHDA and CDR2 SQIVND (reference sequence). As DNA, the CDR3 is TGTGCCAGTAGTACAAGCGGATCCGAAAAACTGTTTTTT. It translates to CASSTSGSEKLFF.

V gene TRBV5-6 combines with J gene TRBJ2-7; 7 bases agree with TRBD1. Germline V gene sequence: CDR1 SGHDT, CDR2 YYEEEE. The V and J ends lost 2 bases and 0 bases, in that order; junction bases with no gene match: 2. This CDR3 has 14 amino acids. The CDR3 bases are TGTGCCAGCAGCTTAGGGACAGTCTCCTACGAGCAGTACTTC. Amino acids: CASSLGTVSYEQYF.

The chain employs TRBV30 and TRBJ1-5; D is uncertain. Between the trimmed V and J ends, which lost 0 bases and 4 bases, there was a span of 7 bases. There are 13 residues in the CDR3. Germline V gene sequence: CDR1 GTSNPN, CDR2 SVGIG (reference sequence). CDR3 protein: CAWSVRRNQPQHF. DNA of the CDR3: TGTGCCTGGAGTGTACGGAGGAATCAGCCCCAGCATTTT.

This chain connects TRBV10-2 to TRBJ2-4; 7 nucleotides line up with TRBD2. The ends lost 2 bases at V and 6 bases at J; junction bases unmatched: 4. Germline CDR1 reads WSHSY; CDR2 reads SAAADI. The CDR3 contains 14 residues. CDR3: CASSERLAANIQYF. In nucleotides, the CDR3 is TGCGCCAGCAGTGAGCGGCTAGCGGCAAACATTCAGTACTTC.